This passage covers 12 T cell receptor beta chains from one sample sequenced in a study of control samples from healthy donors and cancer patients. Method: immunoSEQ multiplex PCR; TCRdb's copy keeps in-frame clones and lacks some. The sample holds more than 70,000 clones, about 94% seen once. Material for sequencing was blood. The source is a woman between 25 and 40 years old in good health.

CDR3 sequence: CASSLMVHCPGQMAYEQYV. CDR3 DNA: TGTGCCAGCAGCTTAATGGTACATTGCCCGGGACAGATGGCCTACGAGCAGTACGTC. This sequence joins TRBV7-3 and TRBJ2-7, with 7 bases matching TRBD1. The V and J ends lost 1 base and 2 bases, in that order; junction bases with no gene match: 17. Germline CDR1 is SGHTA and CDR2 is FQGTGA. The CDR3 consists of 19 residues.

Regarding this clone: One junction end does not reproduce the germline sequence, and a read error may be involved. J is TRBJ1-2 and V is TRBV30; 7 nucleotides align to TRBD1. Germline loops: CDR1 GTSNPN, CDR2 SVGIG (reference sequence). The CDR3 runs to 11 residues. The CDR3 here is CAWSLNAGQSF. The CDR3 nucleotides are TGTGCCTGGAGTCTAAACGCGGGACAGAGCTTC.

J is TRBJ1-3 and V is TRBV3-1 (or the pseudogene TRBV3-2); D is unresolved. This CDR3 has 14 residues. Germline assignment: CDR1 LGHDT and CDR2 YNNKEL (reference sequence). Trimming took 0 bases from V and 8 from J, leaving 11 bases between them. The CDR3 reads CASSQDDVGDTIYF. CDR3 DNA sequence: TGTGCCAGCAGCCAAGACGATGTCGGAGACACCATATATTTT.

The chain has TRBV19 and TRBJ2-5; D possibly corresponds to TRBD1 (5 bases). This CDR3 has 15 amino acids. Germline V gives CDR1 LNHDA, CDR2 SQIVND (reference sequence). V lost 1 base, J lost 2 bases, and 11 bases lay in between. CDR3 sequence: CASSIGAGRQETQYF. CDR3 in DNA: TGTGCCAGTAGTATAGGTGCAGGGCGACAAGAGACCCAGTACTTC.

V is TRBV7-6 and J is TRBJ1-6; weak D call: TRBD1 (5 bases). Germline V gene sequence: CDR1 SGHVS, CDR2 FNYEAQ. V was shortened by 2 bases and J by 6 bases, with 11 bases between the two germline ends. The CDR3 loop spans 15 amino acids. Here the CDR3 reads CASSLTGDINSPLHF. Here the CDR3 DNA reads TGTGCCAGCAGCTTAACAGGTGATATTAATTCACCCCTCCACTTT.

The chain employs TRBV28 and TRBJ2-6; D may be TRBD1 (5 bases). The length of the CDR3 is 15 residues. Per germline, CDR1 MDHEN and CDR2 SYDVKM. Trimming removed 2 bases at V and 2 bases at J, with 7 bases between. This CDR3 is CASSLQGPGANVLTF. The CDR3 nucleotides are TGTGCCAGCAGTTTACAGGGCCCTGGGGCCAACGTCCTGACTTTC.

The gene calls are TRBV4-1 and TRBJ1-2; 7 nucleotides agree with TRBD1. V trimming: 3 bases; J trimming: 0 bases; junction bases outside the gene matches: 13. Per germline, CDR1 MGHRA and CDR2 YSYEKL. This CDR3 comprises 18 residues. The CDR3 region has the DNA TGCGCCAGCAGCCACAAGCCGGGACAGCAGCCCTCTAACTATGGCTACACCTTC. Amino acid sequence: CASSHKPGQQPSNYGYTF.

V usage is TRBV6-2 or TRBV6-3 and J usage is TRBJ1-2, with unresolved D. The germline V and J ends were trimmed by 5 bases and 4 bases, with 8 bases remaining between them. Germline CDR1 and CDR2: MNHEY and SVGEGT. The CDR3 is 12 amino acids. The CDR3 here is CASSPPLYGYTF. The CDR3 DNA sequence: TGTGCCAGCAGTCCGCCCCTCTATGGCTACACCTTC.

The chain has TRBV19 and TRBJ1-4; 9 bases agree with TRBD1. The CDR3 is 16 amino acids. The J segment lost 8 bases and the V segment lost 5 bases, leaving 12 bases of the junction unmatched. Germline CDR1 LNHDA, CDR2 SQIVND (reference sequence). The CDR3 reads CASSSGTGTGKEKLFF. The CDR3 coding sequence is TGTGCCAGTAGTTCGGGTACCGGGACAGGGAAAGAAAAACTGTTTTTT. The entire variable domain, with the rest obtained from reference TRBV19 and TRBJ1-4, is as follows: DGGITQSPKYLFRKEGQNVTLSCEQNLNHDAMYWYRQDPGQGLRLIYYSQIVNDFQKGDIAEGYSVSREKKESFPLTVTSAQKNPTAFYLCASSSGTGTGKEKLFFGSGTQLSVL.

The genes are TRBV5-1 and TRBJ2-1; D gene unclear. V lost 4 bases to trimming and J lost 7 bases, with 15 bases between them. This CDR3 has 14 amino acids. Germline V lookup: CDR1 SGHRS, CDR2 YFSETQ. DNA of the CDR3: TGCGCCAGCAGCCGGCAGAGTACGGCGAATGAGCAGTTCTTC. Translation: CASSRQSTANEQFF. Looking up the rest from reference TRBV5-1 and TRBJ2-1 gives the full variable domain: KAGVTQTPRYLIKTRGQQVTLSCSPISGHRSVSWYQQTPGQGLQFLFEYFSETQRNKGNFPGRFSGRQFSNSRSEMNVSTLELGDSALYLCASSRQSTANEQFFGPGTRLTVL.

This chain connects TRBV28 to TRBJ2-7; 7 bases are a match to TRBD2. Germline V CDR1 and CDR2: MDHEN, SYDVKM. The ends lost 7 bases at V and 5 bases at J; junction bases unmatched: 2. This CDR3 region has 11 residues. Written as DNA, the CDR3 is TGTGCCAGCACGGGGGGAAACGAGCAGTACTTC. Translating it yields CASTGGNEQYF.

The J gene is TRBJ2-1, the V gene TRBV24-1; 11 bases fit TRBD2. J was trimmed by 7 bases and V by 3 bases; bases with no gene match: 4. CDR1 and CDR2 from the germline V gene are KGHDR and SFDVKD. CDR3 size: 15 residues. CDR3 coding DNA: TGTGCCACCAGTGATGTTAGCGGGGGGGCGAATGAGCAGTTCTTC. Its protein is CATSDVSGGANEQFF.